The 31 T cell receptor beta chains presented below share a single source sample, sequenced in a study of response to subunit inactivated influenza vaccine. TCRdb re-called the RT-PCR reads through MiXCR, storing one row per CDR3 protein. This sample has 400,000 to 650,000 distinct CDR3 sequences; more than 7% occur once, and the top ten carry less than 15%. The sample here was PBMCs from blood, taken less than 25 months after vaccination. These receptors came from a man aged 45-69 years who received an inactivated influenza vaccine.

This clonotype was observed many times. The genes are TRBV29-1 and TRBJ2-3, with 8 bases fitting TRBD1. With 0 bases clipped from V and 5 bases from J, the junction kept 10 bases outside the gene matches. There are 16 residues in the CDR3. Per the germline V gene, CDR1 is SQVTM and CDR2 is ANQGSEA. DNA of the CDR3: TGCAGCGTTGAAGATCCGGCGGCAGGGGGCGTAGATACGCAGTATTTT. Amino acids: CSVEDPAAGGVDTQYF.

This clonotype has more than one count but fewer than ten. CDR3 region: CSAREAAGRPRTTQYF. The CDR3 region has the DNA TGCAGTGCTAGAGAAGCGGCAGGGAGGCCGCGCACGACCCAGTACTTC. The chain joins TRBV20-1 to TRBJ2-5, with D maybe TRBD2 (6 bases). V lost 0 bases and J 7 bases, leaving 21 bases between the germline ends. Germline CDR1 and CDR2: DFQATT and SNEGSKA (reference sequence). The CDR3 runs to 16 residues.

This clonotype was counted ten times or more. This chain joins TRBV20-1 and TRBJ1-6; tentative D call: TRBD1 (6 bases). CDR1 DFQATT and CDR2 SNEGSKA come from the germline V gene (reference sequence). With 5 bases removed from V and 5 bases from J, the gap between germline ends came to 13 bases. The CDR3 contains 14 residues. The CDR3 loop reads CSAHWTANNSPLHF. DNA for the CDR3: TGCAGTGCTCACTGGACAGCAAATAATTCACCCCTCCACTTT.

This clonotype was picked up a small number of times. The genes are TRBV10-3 and TRBJ2-2, with TRBD1 as a possible D gene (6 bases). CDR1 and CDR2 from the germline V gene are ENHRY and SYGVKD. V was cut by 7 bases and J by 1 base, with 16 bases left in between. The CDR3 is made up of 16 amino acids. The CDR3 sequence is CAITSQDRKNTGELFF. The CDR3 bases are TGTGCCATCACATCTCAGGACAGAAAGAACACCGGGGAGCTGTTTTTT.

This clonotype was found many times. The chain uses TRBV3-1 and TRBJ2-7; 15 bases map to TRBD2. This CDR3 region has 15 residues. The V gene's germline CDR1 is LGHDT and CDR2 YNNKEL (reference sequence). Unmatched junction bases numbered 7, after V lost 3 bases and J lost 10 bases. CDR3 amino acids: CASSHPGTSGRQQYF. As DNA, the CDR3 is TGTGCCAGCAGCCATCCCGGGACTAGCGGGAGGCAACAGTACTTC.

There are a few counts of this clonotype. The chain has TRBV10-3 and TRBJ2-2, with TRBD1 matching 8 bases. Per germline, CDR1 ENHRY and CDR2 SYGVKD. V shed 6 bases and J 1 base; nucleotides not matched to a gene: 4. The CDR3 loop spans 15 amino acids. CDR3 coding DNA: TGTGCCATCAGACCCGGGACAGGGAACACCGGGGAGCTGTTTTTT. Protein product: CAIRPGTGNTGELFF.

The V gene is TRBV12-3 or TRBV12-4, the J gene TRBJ2-2, with D hard to call. Trimming stripped 5 bases from V and 7 bases from J, with 5 bases between. The CDR3 consists of 11 residues. CDR3 sequence (DNA): TGTGCCAGCAGTAACGTCGGGGAGCTGTTTTTT. This gives the protein CASSNVGELFF.

The chain recombines TRBV20-1 with TRBJ2-5; 7 bases agree with TRBD1. CDR1 and CDR2 from the germline V gene are DFQATT and SNEGSKA (reference sequence). V lost 6 bases, J lost 2 bases, and 6 bases stayed unmatched. The CDR3 has 13 amino acids. The CDR3 loop is CSAKRGQQETQYF. The CDR3 DNA follows: TGCAGTGCGAAAAGGGGACAGCAAGAGACCCAGTACTTC.

This clonotype was seen more than once but under ten times. The CDR3 sequence is CASRSTGDYTEAFF. CDR3 sequence (DNA): TGTGCCAGCAGGTCGACAGGGGATTATACTGAAGCTTTCTTT. This sequence joins TRBV6-1 and TRBJ1-1, with 8 bases aligning to TRBD1. The CDR3 consists of 14 residues. V was clipped by 6 bases and J by 5 bases; unmatched bases: 8. The germline V gene encodes CDR1 MNHNS and CDR2 SASEGT.

This clonotype was seen a handful of times. The rearrangement joins TRBV3-1 to TRBJ2-5; TRBD2 is a possible D gene (6 bases). The CDR3 consists of 15 residues. Germline V lookup: CDR1 LGHDT, CDR2 YNNKEL (reference sequence). V lost 3 bases to trimming and J lost 8 bases, with 19 bases between them. CDR3 amino acids: CASSQTGVPRETQYF. CDR3 DNA sequence: TGTGCCAGCAGCCAGACGGGGGTTCCAAGAGAAACCCAGTACTTC.

This clonotype was counted between two and nine times. The V and J genes are TRBV9 and TRBJ2-3; 7 nucleotides match TRBD2. Germline CDR1 and CDR2: SGDLS and YYNGEE. With V trimmed by 3 bases and J by 8 bases, 15 bases remained unmatched. CDR3 size: 16 residues. The CDR3 nucleotides are TGTGCCAGCAGCGACCTGAGAGCGGGGCATGGTGGTACGCAGTATTTT. Encoded protein: CASSDLRAGHGGTQYF.

In its sample, this clonotype was seen many times. The chain uses TRBV20-1 and TRBJ2-1, with D perhaps matching TRBD2 (6 bases). CDR3 length equals 17 residues. V was pared by 4 bases and J by 1 base, with 20 bases between. Germline CDR1 reads DFQATT; CDR2 reads SNEGSKA (reference sequence). The CDR3 loop is CSAIRLAIQGSYNEQFF. As DNA, the CDR3 is TGCAGTGCTATTCGCCTAGCGATACAAGGGTCCTACAATGAGCAGTTCTTC.

The rearrangement uses TRBV7-9 and TRBJ2-7; 9 positions match TRBD1. Unmatched junction bases numbered 6, after V lost 1 base and J lost 5 bases. CDR3 length equals 15 residues. Germline V CDR1 and CDR2: SEHNR, FQNEAQ (reference sequence). CDR3 sequence (DNA): TGTGCCAGCAGCTTAGGGGGACAGGGTTTCCACGAGCAGTACTTC. Translating it yields CASSLGGQGFHEQYF.

This clonotype was detected a few times. This chain uses TRBV27 with TRBJ2-7, with a tentative D call TRBD1 (6 bases). CDR3 length: 15 amino acids. Germline V gene sequence: CDR1 MNHEY, CDR2 SMNVEV (reference sequence). V gave up 5 bases and J gave up 2 bases, with 16 bases separating them. The CDR3 DNA is TGTGCCAGCAGTCGAAAGTGGGGACAAGCCTACGAGCAGTACTTC. Protein: CASSRKWGQAYEQYF.

This clonotype was observed a handful of times. V is TRBV11-2 and J is TRBJ2-1; D gene uncertain. Germline V lookup: CDR1 SGHAT, CDR2 FQNNGV. This CDR3 comprises 14 residues. Trimming took off 2 bases at V and 4 bases at J, with 9 bases between the two ends. CDR3 sequence (DNA): TGTGCCAGCAGCTTAAGCACGACTTACAATGAGCAGTTCTTC. Amino acids: CASSLSTTYNEQFF. Full variable domain (missing parts from reference TRBV11-2 and TRBJ2-1): EAGVAQSPRYKIIEKRQSVAFWCNPISGHATLYWYQQILGQGPKLLIQFQNNGVVDDSQLPKDRFSAERLKGVDSTLKIQPAKLEDSAVYLCASSLSTTYNEQFFGPGTRLTVL.

The chain combines TRBV27 with TRBJ2-1; 11 nucleotides match TRBD2. Germline CDR1 MNHEY, CDR2 SMNVEV (reference sequence). The trim removed 5 bases at V and 8 bases at J, leaving 20 bases unmatched. This CDR3 is 19 amino acids long. In nucleotides, the CDR3 is TGTGCCAGCAGTCTCCGACAGGGGAAGAGACTAGCGGGATTATATGAGCAGTTCTTC. The encoded protein is CASSLRQGKRLAGLYEQFF.

This clonotype was picked up a small number of times. The CDR3 nucleotides are TGTGCCAGCAGCGCCCCGAGGGCTGAGCAGTTCTTC. It yields the protein CASSAPRAEQFF. The chain couples TRBV9 to TRBJ2-1, with D perhaps TRBD2 (5 bases). The CDR3 contains 12 residues. Germline-derived CDR1 and CDR2 are SGDLS and YYNGEE. Trimming shortened V by 3 bases and J by 9 bases, and 10 bases separated the two germline ends.

The sample holds many counts of this clonotype. The rearrangement joins TRBV29-1 to TRBJ1-1, with 7 nucleotides matching TRBD1. The germline gives CDR1 SQVTM, CDR2 ANQGSEA. This CDR3 has 13 amino acids. Trimming removed 5 bases from V and 5 bases from J; junction bases left unmatched: 8. The CDR3 spells CSVPTGKRTEAFF. DNA of the CDR3: TGCAGCGTTCCGACAGGGAAGAGGACTGAAGCTTTCTTT. Full variable domain (missing parts from reference TRBV29-1 and TRBJ1-1): SAVISQKPSRDICQRGTSLTIQCQVDSQVTMMFWYRQQPGQSLTLIATANQGSEATYESGFVIDKFPISRPNLTFSTLTVSNMSPEDSSIYLCSVPTGKRTEAFFGQGTRLTVV.

This clonotype was seen more than once but under ten times. The V and J genes are TRBV4-2 and TRBJ2-3; 7 bases are shared with TRBD2. J lost 2 bases, V lost 0 bases, and 2 bases had no gene match. Germline CDR1 reads LGHNA; CDR2 reads YNFKEQ. This CDR3 is built from 15 residues. The CDR3 here is CASSQESGTTDTQYF. In DNA, the CDR3 is TGTGCCAGCAGCCAAGAGAGCGGGACCACAGATACGCAGTATTTT.

This clonotype was counted only a few times. The chain is built from TRBV12-3 or TRBV12-4 and TRBJ2-1; D might be TRBD1 or TRBD2, each matching 6 bases. The V gene lost 3 bases and the J gene lost 10 bases, with 13 bases spanning the gap. The CDR3 is 13 amino acids. The CDR3 DNA sequence: TGTGCCAGCAGTTTTCACGGGGGCGGGGAGCAGTTCTTC. Its protein is CASSFHGGGEQFF.

This clonotype showed up just a few times. This rearrangement joins TRBV6-2 or TRBV6-3 to TRBJ1-5; D gene ambiguous. Germline loops: CDR1 MNHEY, CDR2 SVGEGT. The CDR3 spans 12 residues. V was clipped by 11 bases and J by 0 bases, with 8 bases between them. This chain's CDR3 is CAARDSNQPQHF. The CDR3, as DNA: TGTGCCGCGAGGGATAGCAATCAGCCCCAGCATTTT.

The chain couples TRBV12-3 or TRBV12-4 to TRBJ1-1; D perhaps matches TRBD1 (6 bases). Trimming shortened V by 6 bases and J by 3 bases, and 14 bases separated the two germline ends. The CDR3 is 14 residues long. DNA of the CDR3: TGTGCCAGCAGCCGGGGTACAGGGTACACTGAAGCTTTCTTT. Its translation is CASSRGTGYTEAFF.

This clonotype occurred many times. The chain combines TRBV20-1 with TRBJ2-1; 12 positions agree with TRBD2. Germline V gives CDR1 DFQATT, CDR2 SNEGSKA (reference sequence). The CDR3 runs 15 residues. V lost 0 bases and J lost 8; bases outside the gene matches: 5. CDR3 DNA sequence: TGCAGTGCTAGAGATTGGGCTAGCGGGAGGGATGAGCAGTTCTTC. Its protein product is CSARDWASGRDEQFF.

The rearrangement links TRBV7-8 to TRBJ2-2, with a weak D call TRBD2 (6 bases). V was trimmed by 8 bases and J by 1 base, leaving 14 bases between them. CDR1 SGHVS and CDR2 FQNEAQ come from the germline V gene. The CDR3 has 15 residues. The CDR3 protein is CASSIGRWNTGELFF. In DNA form, the CDR3 reads TGTGCCAGCTCTATAGGGAGGTGGAACACCGGGGAGCTGTTTTTT.

The chain carries TRBV20-1 and TRBJ2-1; the D is unclear. Trimming shortened V by 6 bases and J by 8 bases, and 17 bases separated the two germline ends. The CDR3 loop spans 13 amino acids. The germline V gene encodes CDR1 DFQATT and CDR2 SNEGSKA (reference sequence). The CDR3 bases are TGCAGTGCCACCAAGACGATTACCGATGAGCAGTTCTTC. Translation: CSATKTITDEQFF.

At least ten counts were recorded for this clonotype. The chain combines TRBV3-1 with TRBJ1-5; D not certain. Trimming shortened V by 7 bases and J by 0 bases, and 7 bases separated the two germline ends. Germline CDR1 reads LGHDT; CDR2 reads YNNKEL (reference sequence). The CDR3 totals 13 residues. The chain's CDR3 is CASTGDSNQPQHF. CDR3 sequence (DNA): TGTGCCAGCACGGGCGATAGCAATCAGCCCCAGCATTTT.

This clonotype was detected only a few times. This chain uses TRBV6-2 or TRBV6-3 with TRBJ2-1; unclear D gene. Germline CDR1 is MNHEY and CDR2 is SVGEGT. Trimming cost V 2 bases and J 0 bases, with 14 bases left between them. The CDR3 has 17 residues. CDR3 protein: CASSYRRNRGSYNEQFF. In nucleotides, the CDR3 is TGTGCCAGCAGTTACCGACGAAACCGAGGCTCCTACAATGAGCAGTTCTTC.

A few counts support this clonotype. The rearrangement uses TRBV12-3 or TRBV12-4 and TRBJ2-3; TRBD1 matches 9 bases. The CDR3 is 15 amino acids. Germline trimming cut 3 bases from V and 4 bases from J; bases unmatched to any gene: 5. The CDR3 DNA is TGTGCCAGCAGTTTGAGACAGGGGGGAGCAGATACGCAGTATTTT. It translates to CASSLRQGGADTQYF.

The V and J genes are TRBV2 and TRBJ1-3; 11 bases are a match to TRBD1. Germline V gene sequence: CDR1 SNHLY, CDR2 FYNNEI. The CDR3 is 17 amino acids. The CDR3, as DNA: TGTACCTGCAGCTGTGGGACAGGGGGGGCCTCTGGAAACACCATATATTTT. This translates into CTCSCGTGGASGNTIYF.

The rearrangement joins TRBV19 to TRBJ2-1; TRBD1 matches 11 bases. J lost 11 bases, V lost 4 bases, and 10 bases had no gene match. The CDR3 totals 15 residues. CDR1 and CDR2 (germline): LNHDA, SQIVND (reference sequence). This CDR3 reads CASSTGQGAGYKQFF. The DNA for the CDR3 is TGTGCCAGTAGTACCGGACAGGGGGCAGGGTATAAGCAGTTCTTC.

This clonotype was counted a few times. The chain uses TRBV7-2 and TRBJ2-1, with 8 positions matching TRBD1. After removal of 4 bases from V and 4 bases from J, the junction contained 9 bases not matched to a gene. CDR1 SGHTA and CDR2 FQGNSA come from the germline V gene. CDR3 length equals 16 residues. CDR3 nucleotides: TGTGCCAGCAGCTCTTGGACAGGGCCGGATTACAATGAGCAGTTCTTC. This codes for CASSSWTGPDYNEQFF.